This record covers a single TCR beta chain. The antigen it recognizes is unknown. No base-level quality is on record; no much larger clone is a single base apart. Trimming removed 9 bases from V and 12 bases from J; the gene matches leave 26 bases unexplained. Taken from cysteine to phenylalanine, the CDR3 has 16 residues. CDR3 DNA only is kept here, 48 bases in frame from base 1. In the germline V gene, CDR1 corresponds to SGHAT and CDR2 to FQNNGV. This entry is derived from a study of cytomegalovirus exposure and HLA in healthy donors (dated by TCRdb to the late 2010s). About the study as a whole: The 550 to 750 repertoires of the first cohort and the 120 validation repertoires were produced on the same platform, according to a later analysis. The study was designed to test whether signatures of past pathogen exposure could be identified by cataloging public T cell receptors. A separate validation cohort of about 110 different subjects was used in addition to the approximately 700-subject first cohort. The study combined high-throughput TCR immunosequencing, statistical association of individual TCRs with disease status, and machine learning to predict cytomegalovirus infection status.

Separate from the roughly 650-subject first cohort, the validation cohort of 90 to 150 subjects was the group to which the donors belonged. On the study overall, not on this receptor specifically: All 120 or so repertoires were used to score co-occurrence in the validation cohort in a later analysis, because that analysis had no HLA typing for the cohort. In vitro tests confirmed that three of the cytomegalovirus-associated TCR beta chains recognize cytomegalovirus antigens. In both the original and validation cohorts, the classifier was reported to diagnose cytomegalovirus status with high specificity and sensitivity. Most TCR sequences were seen in very few donors, while some public TCRs were found in many individuals. Subsequent analysis determined that TCRs grouped into clusters in the first cohort also showed a tendency toward co-occurrence across the approximately 120 validation repertoires, and 94% of cluster scores exceeded 0. It was suggested by the authors that the approach could potentially be generalized to other disease states and immunological phenotypes. In the study, approximately 150 TCR beta chains were listed as associated with cytomegalovirus.

The method behind the library was the immunoSEQ multiplex PCR assay. The study's processing was this. A statistical classification framework was built to diagnose cytomegalovirus status from the catalog of TCR beta chain sequences. TCRdb provides this immuneACCESS table in a form limited to in-frame rearrangements. Some clones are lacking; in checked studies, under half of them reflect an unresolved V gene, and why the rest are absent is not known. V, J and clone size were drawn from that table, and D and trimming were deduced from the DNA. The sample table records about 130,000 clones; approximately 88% of these occur just once. The top ten constitute roughly 2% of the sample.

This receptor was obtained from a woman in her late teens or twenties in good health and CMV-seronegative. Sequencing was done on a sample of PBMCs. The chain employs TRBV11-2 and TRBJ2-7, with 7 bases in between that match TRBD1. The CDR3 is CARGGRGRPQTKFLYF. The DNA sequence follows: TGTGCCAGAGGAGGTAGGGGGCGCCCCCAAACGAAGTTCTTGTACTTC.